A single TCR beta chain is shown here with its context. Germline values: CDR1 SQVTM, CDR2 ANQGSEA. This CDR3 spans 14 amino acids. Trimming removed 0 bases at V and 9 bases at J, with 15 bases between. The assay used deep level. The protocol was immunoSEQ multiplex PCR, while the TCRdb copy is restricted to in-frame clones and leaves out a portion. The data contain over a million clones, approximately 98.5% of them singletons. This sample is part of a study of shared clonotypes between healthy human individuals. Study overall: The study used three CD4 naive, three CD4 memory, two CD8 naive and one CD8 memory plate per donor.

Specimen: naive CD4+ T cells sorted from blood. Described subset: CD45RA+ positively selected. This clonotype was obtained from a man aged 30 to 45 in good health. The chain carries TRBV29-1 and TRBJ2-4; D is uncertain. DNA of the CDR3: TGCAGCGTTGAAGAACAGATCCAGATGGGCATTCAGTACTTC. Translating gives CSVEEQIQMGIQYF.